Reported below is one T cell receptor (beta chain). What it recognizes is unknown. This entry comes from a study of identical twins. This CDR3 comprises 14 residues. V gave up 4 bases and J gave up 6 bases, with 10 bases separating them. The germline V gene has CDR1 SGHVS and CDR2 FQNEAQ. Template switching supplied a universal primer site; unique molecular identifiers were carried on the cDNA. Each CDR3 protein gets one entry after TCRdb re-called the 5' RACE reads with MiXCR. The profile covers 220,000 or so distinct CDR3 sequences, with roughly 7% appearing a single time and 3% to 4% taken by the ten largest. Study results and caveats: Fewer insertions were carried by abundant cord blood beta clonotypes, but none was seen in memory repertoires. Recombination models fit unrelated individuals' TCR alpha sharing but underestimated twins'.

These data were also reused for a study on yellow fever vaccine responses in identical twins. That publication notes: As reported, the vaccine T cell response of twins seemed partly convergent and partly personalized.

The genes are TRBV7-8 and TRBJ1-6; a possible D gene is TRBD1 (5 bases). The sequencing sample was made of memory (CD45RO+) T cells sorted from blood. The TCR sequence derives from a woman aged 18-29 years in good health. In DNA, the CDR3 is TGTGCCAGCAGCTCTAGGGGTGGTAATTCACCCCTCCACTTT. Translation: CASSSRGGNSPLHF.